This T cell receptor (beta chain) was profiled in a study of blood T cells in healthy people across ages. Notes on the study in general: No one knew whether donors had CMV, which possibly confounded expanded clonotype changes. Unsorted PBMC input precluded a conclusive naive versus antigen-experienced comparison.

The study isolated at least 6 million PBMCs from each sample. The second PCR ran about 6 to 12 cycles with a sample-barcoded 5' primer and J-beta primers. TCRdb reprocessed the 5' RACE reads with MiXCR, giving one entry per CDR3 protein. The profile covers about 1.5 million distinct CDR3 sequences, with approximately 43% appearing a single time and roughly 3.7% taken by the ten largest. There are 13 residues in the CDR3. V gave up 1 base and J gave up 5 bases, with 8 bases separating them. The germline V gene has CDR1 LGHNA and CDR2 YSLEER. Comment on this clonotype: Its antigen remains unidentified.

The rearrangement uses TRBV4-3 and TRBJ1-2, with D unclear. The TCR was taken from a young woman in good health. The source material was blood. The CDR3 loop is CASSQVSRYGYTF. As DNA, the CDR3 is TGCGCCAGCAGCCAAGTCAGCCGGTATGGCTACACCTTC.